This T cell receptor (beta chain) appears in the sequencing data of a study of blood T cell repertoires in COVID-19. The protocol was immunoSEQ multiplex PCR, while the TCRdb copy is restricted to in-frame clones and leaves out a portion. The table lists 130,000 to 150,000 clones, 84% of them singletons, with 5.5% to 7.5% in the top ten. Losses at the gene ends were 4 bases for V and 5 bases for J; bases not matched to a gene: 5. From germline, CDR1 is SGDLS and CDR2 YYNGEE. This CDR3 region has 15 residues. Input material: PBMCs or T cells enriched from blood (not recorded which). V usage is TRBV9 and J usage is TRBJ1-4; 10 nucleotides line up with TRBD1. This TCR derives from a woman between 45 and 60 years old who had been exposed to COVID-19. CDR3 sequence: CASSLSGQGNEKLFF. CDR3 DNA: TGTGCCAGCAGCCTATCGGGACAGGGGAATGAAAAACTGTTTTTT. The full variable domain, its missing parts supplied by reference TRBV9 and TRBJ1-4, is DSGVTQTPKHLITATGQRVTLRCSPRSGDLSVYWYQQSLDQGLQFLIQYYNGEERAKGNILERFSAQQFPDLHSELNLSSLELGDSALYFCASSLSGQGNEKLFFGSGTQLSVL.